The 20 T cell receptor beta chains below were found in one sample sequenced in a study of cytomegalovirus exposure and HLA in healthy donors. Vbeta (60) and Jbeta (13) primers were used in the PCR. Some clones are missing from TCRdb's copy, which holds only in-frame ones; the method was immunoSEQ multiplex PCR. In the table there are some 190,000 clones, 82% of which are singletons. The sequencing sample was made of PBMCs. The receptors stem from a man aged 35-49 years in good health and CMV-seronegative.

J is TRBJ2-1 and V is TRBV30; 10 positions agree with TRBD2. The CDR3 contains 15 residues. CDR1 GTSNPN and CDR2 SVGIG come from the germline V gene (reference sequence). J gave up 6 bases and V 3 bases, and 8 bases lay outside the gene matches. The CDR3 is CAWRVPLAGVNEQFF. The CDR3 DNA follows: TGTGCCTGGAGAGTTCCTCTAGCGGGAGTCAATGAGCAGTTCTTC.

J is TRBJ1-2 and V is TRBV4-2; perhaps TRBD1 as D (6 bases). This CDR3 has 13 amino acids. V shed 4 bases and J shed 6 bases, with 12 bases lying between them. Germline loops: CDR1 LGHNA, CDR2 YNFKEQ. CDR3 nucleotides: TGTGCCAGCAGCCTTCGGACAGAGGATGGCTACACCTTC. It encodes CASSLRTEDGYTF.

The DNA of the CDR3 is TGTGCCTGGAGCAGGGACAGTCCAAGCACTGAAGCTTTCTTT. Translated: CAWSRDSPSTEAFF. This rearrangement joins TRBV30 to TRBJ1-1, with 7 nucleotides matching TRBD1. The CDR3 loop spans 14 amino acids. J was trimmed by 4 bases and V by 3 bases; bases with no gene match: 8. In germline, CDR1 is GTSNPN, CDR2 SVGIG (reference sequence).

This sequence joins TRBV28 and TRBJ2-3, with a possible D match to TRBD2 (6 bases). Germline V gives CDR1 MDHEN, CDR2 SYDVKM. V lost 3 bases to trimming and J lost 5 bases, with 15 bases between them. This CDR3 has 15 amino acids. CDR3 bases: TGTGCCAGCAGTTTGGCGGGATCCTCTGGAGATACGCAGTATTTT. Protein sequence: CASSLAGSSGDTQYF.

This clone has just a few counts. An end of the junction differs from the germline gene, which may be a read error. The chain links TRBV2 to TRBJ2-4; 7 bases align to TRBD1. The length of the CDR3 is 13 residues. The V gene's germline CDR1 is SNHLY and CDR2 FYNNEI. The CDR3 here is CASSEVSGGVTHF. As DNA, the CDR3 is TGTGCCAGCAGTGAGGTGTCAGGGGGAGTCACCCACTTC.

J is TRBJ1-1 and V is TRBV11-2; no reliable D call. Germline V gene sequence: CDR1 SGHAT, CDR2 FQNNGV. The CDR3 length is 13 residues. The V end was cut by 3 bases, the J end by 4 bases, with 9 bases between. CDR3 in amino acids: CASSFTTTTEAFF. DNA of the CDR3: TGTGCCAGCAGCTTCACAACCACCACTGAAGCTTTCTTT.

The chain uses TRBV27 and TRBJ2-1, with a weak D call TRBD1 (5 bases). Germline CDR1 MNHEY, CDR2 SMNVEV (reference sequence). The germline V and J ends were trimmed by 11 bases and 9 bases, with 11 bases remaining between them. This CDR3 comprises 10 residues. The CDR3 sequence: CAFQGGEQFF. The CDR3 DNA is TGTGCCTTCCAGGGTGGTGAGCAGTTCTTC.

V and J are TRBV29-1 and TRBJ2-7, with 8 nucleotides matching TRBD1. Germline V CDR1 and CDR2: SQVTM, ANQGSEA. CDR3 length: 13 amino acids. With 8 bases clipped from V and 0 bases from J, the junction kept 6 bases outside the gene matches. The CDR3 DNA reads as TGCAGCTTCCGACAGGGGCTCTCCTACGAGCAGTACTTC. This translates into CSFRQGLSYEQYF.

This chain joins TRBV18 and TRBJ2-5; perhaps TRBD1 as D (6 bases). The CDR3 is 15 amino acids. Deletions cut 0 bases from V and 4 bases from J, with 12 bases between. Germline values: CDR1 KGHSH, CDR2 LQKENI. The CDR3 DNA sequence: TGTGCCAGCTCACCACCGATGGGACAACTAGAGACCCAGTACTTC. This encodes CASSPPMGQLETQYF.

The V gene is TRBV18, the J gene TRBJ1-2; D gene uncertain. V was pared by 6 bases and J by 2 bases, with 10 bases between. CDR3 size: 13 residues. CDR1 is KGHSH and CDR2 is LQKENI in the germline V gene. CDR3 sequence reads: CASSRGGNYGYTF. The DNA for the CDR3 is TGTGCCAGCTCTCGTGGAGGGAACTATGGCTACACCTTC.

The chain has TRBV5-1 and TRBJ2-2; 7 positions match TRBD2. V was clipped by 4 bases and J by 2 bases; unmatched bases: 11. This CDR3 comprises 17 residues. The V gene's germline CDR1 is SGHRS and CDR2 YFSETQ. The CDR3 protein is CASSLQPAGDNTGELFF. The DNA for the CDR3 is TGCGCCAGCAGCCTTCAACCGGCGGGGGACAACACCGGGGAGCTGTTTTTT.

The chain links TRBV6-5 to TRBJ2-3, with TRBD2 as a possible D gene (7 bases). Germline-derived CDR1 and CDR2 are MNHEY and SVGAGI. The CDR3 sequence is 14 residues long. V was cut by 4 bases and J by 8 bases, with 16 bases left in between. This chain's CDR3 is CASSLNRGAGTQYF. The CDR3 DNA sequence: TGTGCCAGCAGTTTAAATCGGGGGGCCGGTACGCAGTATTTT.

The gene calls are TRBV11-2 and TRBJ2-1; 7 nucleotides agree with TRBD1. The junction had 10 bases not matched to a gene; V was cut back by 5 bases and J by 9 bases. Germline assignment: CDR1 SGHAT and CDR2 FQNNGV. There are 14 residues in the CDR3. CDR3 in amino acids: CASSLQRQGFEQFF. The CDR3 nucleotides are TGTGCCAGCAGCCTCCAAAGACAGGGCTTTGAGCAGTTCTTC.

This sequence joins TRBV7-8 and TRBJ2-2, with D unresolved. The length of the CDR3 is 13 residues. From germline, CDR1 is SGHVS and CDR2 FQNEAQ. Trimming removed 2 bases at V and 5 bases at J, with 6 bases between. The CDR3 protein is CASSLYRTGELFF. The CDR3 DNA follows: TGTGCCAGCAGCTTATATCGGACCGGGGAGCTGTTTTTT.

The chain carries TRBV30 and TRBJ2-5; 7 bases are shared with TRBD1. Germline V CDR1 and CDR2: GTSNPN, SVGIG (reference sequence). The CDR3 extends over 15 amino acids. Trimming cost V 3 bases and J 1 base; bases outside gene matches: 8. The CDR3 spells CAWSALGQIQETQYF. The CDR3 nucleotides are TGTGCCTGGAGCGCCCTGGGACAGATCCAAGAGACCCAGTACTTC.

This clone was seen only a few times. The V and J genes are TRBV30 and TRBJ2-7, with D possibly TRBD1 on 5 matching bases. V was shortened by 2 bases and J by 2 bases, with 10 bases between the two germline ends. Germline values: CDR1 GTSNPN, CDR2 SVGIG (reference sequence). This CDR3 is built from 13 residues. The CDR3 sequence: CAWSMGPAYEQYF. In DNA, the CDR3 is TGTGCCTGGAGTATGGGGCCAGCCTACGAGCAGTACTTC.

The chain has TRBV7-8 and TRBJ2-7; no clear D gene. The V end lost 2 bases, the J end lost 0 bases, and 17 bases lay between the germline ends. This CDR3 has 17 amino acids. Germline assignment: CDR1 SGHVS and CDR2 FQNEAQ. The CDR3 DNA follows: TGTGCCAGCAGCTTAAAGGTGACGACTGGTCTCTCCTACGAGCAGTACTTC. Amino acids: CASSLKVTTGLSYEQYF.

The sample holds a few counts of this clone. The chain has TRBV28 and TRBJ2-2; TRBD2 might be the D (6 bases). Trimming stripped 4 bases from V and 4 bases from J, with 16 bases between. The germline CDR1 and CDR2 sequences are MDHEN and SYDVKM. The CDR3 contains 16 residues. Written as DNA, the CDR3 is TGTGCCAGCAGTTCCCCGTGGGGGGACGGCACCGGGGAGCTGTTTTTT. This gives the protein CASSSPWGDGTGELFF.

The chain employs TRBV28 and TRBJ1-1; possibly TRBD1 for D (6 bases). Deletions cut 7 bases from V and 8 bases from J, with 17 bases between. The CDR3 sequence is 13 residues long. CDR1 and CDR2 from the germline V gene are MDHEN and SYDVKM. The CDR3 nucleotides read TGTGCCAGCATATTTACCAGGGGAAGCGAAGCTTTCTTT. It specifies CASIFTRGSEAFF.

V and J are TRBV5-8 and TRBJ1-5, with D uncertain. The V end lost 3 bases, the J end lost 6 bases, and 13 bases lay between the germline ends. CDR3 length equals 14 residues. CDR1 and CDR2 (germline): SGHTS, YDEGEE. CDR3 sequence reads: CASSSQTGSQPQHF. The CDR3 DNA reads TGTGCCAGCAGCTCTCAAACGGGGAGTCAGCCCCAGCATTTT.